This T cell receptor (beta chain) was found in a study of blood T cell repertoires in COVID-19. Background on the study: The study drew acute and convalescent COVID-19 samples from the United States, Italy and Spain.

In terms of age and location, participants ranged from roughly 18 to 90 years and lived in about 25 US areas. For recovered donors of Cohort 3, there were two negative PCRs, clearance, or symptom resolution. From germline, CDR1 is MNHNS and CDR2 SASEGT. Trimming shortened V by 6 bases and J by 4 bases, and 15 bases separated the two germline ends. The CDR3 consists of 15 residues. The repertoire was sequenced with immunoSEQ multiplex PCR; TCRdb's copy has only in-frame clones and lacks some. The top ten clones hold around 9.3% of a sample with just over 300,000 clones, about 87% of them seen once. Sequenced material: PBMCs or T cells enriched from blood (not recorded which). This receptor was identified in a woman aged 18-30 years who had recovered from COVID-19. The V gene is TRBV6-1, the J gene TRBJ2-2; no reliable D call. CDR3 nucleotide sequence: TGTGCCAGCAGGCTGGAACTAACGGGCACCGGGGAGCTGTTTTTT. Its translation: CASRLELTGTGELFF.